This T cell receptor beta chain was captured by sequencing in a study of shared clonotypes between healthy human individuals. Overall study: Aged between 18 and 49, the donors were two women and a few men. The plates for each donor numbered three CD4 naive, three CD4 memory, two CD8 naive and one CD8 memory. Study observations and caveats: Some clonotypes were shared by all four sorted-subset donors, while others were not shared. The non-shared ones had lower generation probabilities than the shared ones. With few donors, the genetic and exposure-history diversity represented was limited.

As concerns this clone: Its cognate antigen is unknown.

Naive CD8 cells were CD45RO-negative, positively selected for CCR7, excluding terminally differentiated effector memory CD45RA+ cells. Profiled with immunoSEQ multiplex PCR; TCRdb holds only in-frame clones, not every one. The profile shows around 2,000,000 clones, roughly 94% of them singletons. The length of the CDR3 is 14 residues. Germline V gene lookup returns CDR1 MNHNS and CDR2 SASEGT. Trimming left V 3 bases short and J 2 bases short, with 11 bases between. This clonotype originated in a man aged 18 to 30 in good health. Sequences were obtained from naive CD8+ T cells sorted from blood. This chain links TRBV6-1 with TRBJ2-7; D unclear. The CDR3 bases are TGTGCCAGCAGTGAGGTCGAAGGGACCTACGAGCAGTACTTC. Protein: CASSEVEGTYEQYF.